The 4 T cell receptor beta chains below were found in one sample sequenced in a study of T cells in tumors after PD-1 blockade. The data were produced by immunoSEQ multiplex PCR, yet TCRdb's version contains in-frame clones alone and is incomplete. Of 15,000 or so clones in the sample, around four fifths were seen once. Sequenced material: PBMCs, taken after anti-PD-1 treatment. The receptors were gathered from a human donor with basal cell carcinoma.

The chain is built from TRBV19 and TRBJ2-3; D gene ambiguous. The CDR3 is 14 amino acids. The germline CDR1 and CDR2 sequences are LNHDA and SQIVND (reference sequence). V was cut by 7 bases and J by 1 base, with 12 bases left in between. The CDR3 DNA sequence: TGTGCCAGTATGGAAGGGTACCGCACAGATACGCAGTATTTT. Translated, it gives CASMEGYRTDTQYF.

This clone is a singleton in its sample. This rearrangement joins TRBV27 to TRBJ2-1, with 13 bases matching TRBD2. This CDR3 spans 13 amino acids. Germline trimming cut 6 bases from V and 7 bases from J; bases unmatched to any gene: 0. CDR1 is MNHEY, CDR2 SMNVEV, per germline (reference sequence). The CDR3 DNA follows: TGTGCCAGCAGGGGACTAGCGGGAAATGAGCAGTTCTTC. Its protein is CASRGLAGNEQFF.

V is TRBV28 and J is TRBJ2-5; 8 positions match TRBD1. With 4 bases clipped from V and 2 bases from J, the junction kept 6 bases outside the gene matches. The CDR3 contains 15 residues. CDR1 is MDHEN, CDR2 SYDVKM, per germline. The CDR3 spells CASSSQGAGQETQYF. CDR3 sequence (DNA): TGTGCCAGCAGTTCCCAGGGGGCAGGGCAAGAGACCCAGTACTTC.

This chain uses TRBV4-2 with TRBJ2-3; D perhaps matches TRBD2 (6 bases). Between the trimmed V and J ends, which lost 1 base and 15 bases, there was a span of 23 bases. Germline V CDR1 and CDR2: LGHNA, YNFKEQ. The CDR3 length is 15 residues. The CDR3 DNA sequence: TGTGCCAGCAGCCAAGTCAGTAGCGCCGGGACTGGGCCCTATTTT. Translating it yields CASSQVSSAGTGPYF.